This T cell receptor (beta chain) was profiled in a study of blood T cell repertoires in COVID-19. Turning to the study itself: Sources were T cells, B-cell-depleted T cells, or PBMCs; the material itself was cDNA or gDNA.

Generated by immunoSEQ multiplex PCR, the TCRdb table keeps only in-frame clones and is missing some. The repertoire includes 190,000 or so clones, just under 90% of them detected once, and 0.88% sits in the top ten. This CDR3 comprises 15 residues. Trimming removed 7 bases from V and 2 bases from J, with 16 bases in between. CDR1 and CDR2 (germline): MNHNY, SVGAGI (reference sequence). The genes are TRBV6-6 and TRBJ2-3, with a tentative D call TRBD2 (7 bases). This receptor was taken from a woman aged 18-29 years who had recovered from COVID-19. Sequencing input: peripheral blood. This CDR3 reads CASMRWGGLTDTQYF. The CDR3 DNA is TGTGCCAGCATGAGGTGGGGGGGCCTCACAGATACGCAGTATTTT.